This TCR beta chain is from a study of human T cells and chemical hapten exposure. As for the study in general: TCR yield per sample varied, mainly due to pooled library volumes. General study points: The count of PT1 expanded TCRs correlated positively with patch test score. With DPC sensitization, TCRs exceeding 1 in 1000 frequency showed no change.

Time point noted: patch test 2, 6 weeks after DPC sensitization. Treatment: therapeutic diphenylcyclopropenone sensitization with weekly scalp DPC. Unfractionated whole blood was the source of the extracted total RNA. Blood draws came before every patch-test application. CDR3 length: 14 residues. V was pared by 8 bases and J by 4 bases, with 4 bases of the junction left unmatched. Germline V gene data show CDR1 as MNHEY and CDR2 as SMNVEV (reference sequence). This clonotype has ten or more counts. Antigen: not known. TCRdb reprocessed the RACE reads with MiXCR, giving one entry per CDR3 protein. Seen here are 40,000 or so distinct CDR3 sequences, 9.5% to 10% observed once, and the top ten hold more than 13%.

This rearrangement joins TRBV27 to TRBJ2-2, with TRBD2 matching 10 bases. The sequence was collected from a woman aged 25 to 45 with alopecia areata. Some clones in this sample may be carry-over from other donors' samples. Sequencing used whole blood, obtained in connection with sensitization to the hapten diphenylcyclopropenone (DPC). The CDR3 is CASGTSDSTGELFF. CDR3 sequence (DNA): TGTGCCAGCGGGACTAGCGACTCCACCGGGGAGCTGTTTTTT.